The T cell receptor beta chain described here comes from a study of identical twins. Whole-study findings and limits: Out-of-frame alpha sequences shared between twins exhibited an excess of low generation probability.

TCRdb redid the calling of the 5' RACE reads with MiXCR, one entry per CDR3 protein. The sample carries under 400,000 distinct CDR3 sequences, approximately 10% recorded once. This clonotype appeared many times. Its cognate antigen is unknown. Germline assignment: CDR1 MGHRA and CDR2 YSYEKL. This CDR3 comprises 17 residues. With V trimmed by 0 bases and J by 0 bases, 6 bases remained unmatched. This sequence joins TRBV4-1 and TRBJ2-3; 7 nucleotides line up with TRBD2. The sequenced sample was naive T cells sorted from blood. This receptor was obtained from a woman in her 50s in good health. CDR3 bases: TGCGCCAGCAGCCAAGAGGTGGCGGGAGTCAGCACAGATACGCAGTATTTT. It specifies CASSQEVAGVSTDTQYF.